These 17 T cell receptor beta chains were all obtained from the same sample, sequenced in a study of T cell responses to AZD1222 COVID-19 vaccine. Profiling relied on immunoSEQ multiplex PCR, and the TCRdb table lists in-frame clones only, not all of them. The sample has under 200,000 clones, roughly 88% seen once. Sequenced here: peripheral blood, sampled on day 0 of AZD1222 vaccination. These receptors all come from an adult in good health.

The gene calls are TRBV10-3 and TRBJ2-2, with TRBD2 matching over 8 bases. Germline-derived CDR1 and CDR2 are ENHRY and SYGVKD. V shed 6 bases and J 4 bases; nucleotides not matched to a gene: 7. The CDR3 covers 15 residues. CDR3 protein: CAISPSGSGTGELFF. Written as DNA, the CDR3 is TGTGCCATCAGCCCAAGCGGGAGTGGCACCGGGGAGCTGTTTTTT.

The CDR3 nucleotides read TGTGCCAGCAGTTACAACATGAACACTGAAGCTTTCTTT. Protein: CASSYNMNTEAFF. The V and J genes are TRBV7-3 and TRBJ1-1; D not certain. The germline gives CDR1 SGHTA, CDR2 FQGTGA. V was cut by 6 bases and J by 0 bases, with 8 bases left in between. CDR3 length equals 13 residues.

This sequence joins TRBV4-2 and TRBJ2-1; 12 bases align to TRBD2. After removal of 0 bases from V and 8 bases from J, the junction contained 11 bases not matched to a gene. The length of the CDR3 is 18 residues. Germline V gives CDR1 LGHNA, CDR2 YNFKEQ. The CDR3 protein is CASSQDTMASGGAYEQFF. CDR3 sequence (DNA): TGTGCCAGCAGCCAAGATACCATGGCTAGCGGGGGGGCGTATGAGCAGTTCTTC.

The rearrangement joins TRBV11-2 to TRBJ1-4; weak D call: TRBD1 (5 bases). The CDR3 runs 14 residues. The germline gives CDR1 SGHAT, CDR2 FQNNGV. Trimming left V 8 bases short and J 3 bases short, with 13 bases between. This chain's CDR3 is CASRPPQANEKLFF. CDR3 nucleotides: TGTGCCAGCCGCCCGCCACAGGCTAATGAAAAACTGTTTTTT. The whole variable domain, filled in from reference TRBV11-2 and TRBJ1-4, reads EAGVAQSPRYKIIEKRQSVAFWCNPISGHATLYWYQQILGQGPKLLIQFQNNGVVDDSQLPKDRFSAERLKGVDSTLKIQPAKLEDSAVYLCASRPPQANEKLFFGSGTQLSVL.

This CDR3 is CASQRRGGTGELFF. The CDR3 DNA reads as TGTGCCAGCCAGAGGCGGGGGGGAACCGGGGAGCTGTTTTTT. V and J are TRBV6-5 and TRBJ2-2, with 9 bases fitting TRBD2. The CDR3 totals 14 residues. Losses at the gene ends were 8 bases for V and 5 bases for J; bases not matched to a gene: 6. Germline values: CDR1 MNHEY, CDR2 SVGAGI.

This rearrangement joins TRBV6-5 to TRBJ1-2; D is unresolved. Germline V gives CDR1 MNHEY, CDR2 SVGAGI. With 9 bases removed from V and 2 bases from J, the gap between germline ends came to 16 bases. The CDR3 runs 14 residues. The CDR3, as DNA: TGTGCCAGTCTGGAAGGGTTTTCGAACTATGGCTACACCTTC. Translated, it gives CASLEGFSNYGYTF.

This chain links TRBV7-3 with TRBJ1-1; D is possibly TRBD1 (5 bases). Germline loops: CDR1 SGHTA, CDR2 FQGTGA. This CDR3 contains 14 residues. V was clipped by 5 bases and J by 5 bases, with 15 bases between them. This CDR3 is CASSPLGRGTEAFF. CDR3 nucleotides: TGTGCCAGCAGCCCCCTGGGCCGGGGGACTGAAGCTTTCTTT.

The chain has TRBV5-4 and TRBJ2-3, with D possibly being TRBD1 or TRBD2 (5 bases each). Germline CDR1 is SGHNT and CDR2 is YYREEE (reference sequence). With 8 bases removed from V and 5 bases from J, the gap between germline ends came to 18 bases. This CDR3 contains 14 residues. The CDR3 loop is CASAGQGRGDTQYF. The CDR3 nucleotides are TGTGCCAGTGCAGGGCAGGGTCGGGGAGATACGCAGTATTTT.

This chain links TRBV4-1 with TRBJ2-7, with 8 bases lining up with TRBD1. Looked up from germline, CDR1 is MGHRA and CDR2 is YSYEKL. Trimming took 3 bases from V and 5 from J; bases not matched to a gene: 6. The CDR3 is made up of 14 amino acids. CDR3 protein: CASSHPGTGNEQYF. CDR3 nucleotides: TGCGCCAGCAGCCACCCCGGGACAGGCAACGAGCAGTACTTC.

This clone was recorded only once. This chain links TRBV4-2 with TRBJ1-2; possibly TRBD1 for D (5 bases). Trimming pared 0 bases from V and 7 bases from J, leaving 12 bases between. CDR3 length: 14 residues. The germline V gene has CDR1 LGHNA and CDR2 YNFKEQ. Written as DNA, the CDR3 is TGTGCCAGCAGCCAAGAGACGCGGGGACCTGGCTACACCTTC. Translated: CASSQETRGPGYTF.

The V call is TRBV12-3 or TRBV12-4, the J call TRBJ1-2, with D tentatively TRBD1 (5 bases). This CDR3 region has 13 residues. Between the trimmed V and J ends, which lost 4 bases and 1 base, there was a span of 7 bases. The CDR3: CASSSDSNYGYTF. The CDR3 DNA follows: TGTGCCAGCAGTTCCGACAGTAACTATGGCTACACCTTC.

This clone occurred a few times. This chain connects TRBV5-5 to TRBJ1-1, with D possibly being TRBD1 (6 bases). This CDR3 is 12 amino acids long. The ends were cut back, 9 bases at V and 7 bases at J, with 16 bases in the middle. Germline CDR1 and CDR2: SGHKS and YYEKEE (reference sequence). The CDR3 DNA sequence: TGTGCCACGACAGACAGGCAATTTGAAGCTTTCTTT. It is translated as CATTDRQFEAFF.

The chain links TRBV19 to TRBJ1-2; D gene ambiguous. V dropped 1 base and J dropped 1 base, with 16 bases sitting between them. The CDR3 length is 17 residues. CDR1 LNHDA and CDR2 SQIVND come from the germline V gene (reference sequence). CDR3 residues: CASSIGGWDHDNYGYTF. CDR3 sequence (DNA): TGTGCCAGTAGTATAGGAGGTTGGGATCACGATAACTATGGCTACACCTTC.

The chain couples TRBV13 to TRBJ1-4, with 10 bases fitting TRBD1. The CDR3 has 18 residues. The V gene end was trimmed by 5 bases and the J gene end by 3 bases; junction bases not matched to a gene: 12. CDR1 PRHDT and CDR2 FYEKMQ come from the germline V gene (reference sequence). This chain's CDR3 is CASSRRQGAGLANEKLFF. CDR3 DNA: TGTGCCAGCAGCCGAAGACAGGGGGCAGGGCTGGCTAATGAAAAACTGTTTTTT.

V gene TRBV7-9 combines with J gene TRBJ1-6; possible D gene TRBD1, 5 bases. CDR3 length equals 13 residues. V lost 7 bases to trimming and J lost 12 bases, with 16 bases between them. Germline CDR1 SEHNR, CDR2 FQNEAQ (reference sequence). Here the CDR3 reads CASNHVGEGPLHF. In DNA form, the CDR3 reads TGTGCCAGCAACCACGTGGGGGAAGGACCCCTCCACTTT.

This clone was detected only once. V and J are TRBV7-3 and TRBJ2-7; D not resolved. The CDR3 extends over 17 amino acids. Per germline, CDR1 SGHTA and CDR2 FQGTGA. V was shortened by 0 bases and J by 2 bases, with 17 bases between the two germline ends. This chain's CDR3 is CASSLTAVTRFPYEQYF. The CDR3 DNA follows: TGTGCCAGCAGCTTAACGGCCGTGACACGATTCCCCTACGAGCAGTACTTC.

The chain joins TRBV5-1 to TRBJ1-4; D is uncertain. In germline, CDR1 is SGHRS, CDR2 YFSETQ. The CDR3 runs 16 residues. The germline V and J ends were trimmed by 0 bases and 2 bases, with 11 bases remaining between them. This CDR3 is CASSLGDLYTNEKLFF. CDR3 bases: TGCGCCAGCAGCTTGGGCGATTTGTATACTAATGAAAAACTGTTTTTT. Using reference TRBV5-1 and TRBJ1-4 for the parts outside the CDR3, the full variable domain is KAGVTQTPRYLIKTRGQQVTLSCSPISGHRSVSWYQQTPGQGLQFLFEYFSETQRNKGNFPGRFSGRQFSNSRSEMNVSTLELGDSALYLCASSLGDLYTNEKLFFGSGTQLSVL.